This TCR beta chain emerged from a study of T cell changes during pregnancy in multiple sclerosis. This CDR3 has 14 amino acids. Germline lookup yields CDR1 SGHNT and CDR2 YYREEE (reference sequence). Trimming took 1 base from V and 6 from J, leaving 12 bases between them. TCRdb keeps only in-frame clones here, not all; method: immunoSEQ multiplex PCR. The sample consists of tens of thousands of clones, 80% to 95% of them appearing once. The chain employs TRBV5-4 and TRBJ2-3; D not resolved. The TCR originated in a female donor in good health, enrolled as a control in a pregnancy study. Sequenced material: peripheral blood, taken after pregnancy. This CDR3 is CASSLLSDSDTQYF. CDR3 coding DNA: TGTGCCAGCAGCTTGCTCTCAGATTCCGATACGCAGTATTTT.